A single sample gave rise to the 16 T cell receptor beta chains below, sequenced in a study of immune evolution from preneoplasia to lung adenocarcinoma. The assay was immunoSEQ multiplex PCR, and TCRdb's table has in-frame clones only and misses some. The profile shows over 4,500 clones, 85% to 90% of them singletons. Sequenced input: FFPE atypical adenomatous hyperplasia tissue from the lung. Subset specified: atypical adenomatous hyperplasia (AAH), lung preneoplasia. These receptor sequences come from a person between 70 and 80 years old with lung adenocarcinoma.

In DNA, the CDR3 is TGTGCCACCAGCAGAGATCGGTTAGCGGGAGGGTCCTACGAGCAGTACTTC. Protein: CATSRDRLAGGSYEQYF. The chain combines TRBV15 with TRBJ2-7, with 11 bases fitting TRBD2. The CDR3 is 17 residues long. CDR1 is LNHNV and CDR2 is YYDKDF in the germline V gene (reference sequence). J gave up 1 base and V 0 bases, and 5 bases lay outside the gene matches.

This clone has only one observation. The V gene is TRBV6-1, the J gene TRBJ1-5; D gene uncertain. Germline V lookup: CDR1 MNHNS, CDR2 SASEGT. Trimming removed 8 bases from V and 2 bases from J, with 13 bases in between. CDR3 size: 14 residues. CDR3: CASSGAGGNQPQHF. CDR3 DNA sequence: TGTGCCAGCTCCGGAGCGGGCGGCAATCAGCCCCAGCATTTT.

V gene TRBV5-6 combines with J gene TRBJ1-1; tentatively, D is TRBD1 (5 bases). Trimming stripped 9 bases from V and 8 bases from J, with 17 bases between. The CDR3 has 12 amino acids. CDR1 is SGHDT, CDR2 YYEEEE, per germline. In DNA form, the CDR3 reads TGTGCCACCACTAGTGGGGGACGGGAAGCTTTCTTT. It codes for CATTSGGREAFF.

This chain connects TRBV7-9 to TRBJ1-1; a weak D match, TRBD1 (5 bases). The germline V and J ends were trimmed by 0 bases and 0 bases, with 14 bases remaining between them. CDR3 length equals 17 residues. From germline, CDR1 is SEHNR and CDR2 FQNEAQ (reference sequence). This CDR3 reads CASSLAPSTELNTEAFF. CDR3 coding DNA: TGTGCCAGCAGCTTAGCACCCTCGACAGAACTGAACACTGAAGCTTTCTTT.

This clone has a handful of counts. The V and J genes are TRBV2 and TRBJ2-3; TRBD2 aligns across 12 bases. The CDR3 contains 17 residues. V trimming: 10 bases; J trimming: 2 bases; junction bases outside the gene matches: 13. The germline V gene has CDR1 SNHLY and CDR2 FYNNEI. CDR3 coding DNA: TGTGCCACCAAAGAGACTAGCGGGGGTCTCAACACAGATACGCAGTATTTT. It is translated as CATKETSGGLNTDTQYF.

This clone was seen only a few times. The chain couples TRBV6-6 to TRBJ2-7, with 9 bases matching TRBD1. The CDR3 sequence is 16 residues long. The V gene's germline CDR1 is MNHNY and CDR2 SVGAGI (reference sequence). J lost 5 bases, V lost 5 bases, and 13 bases had no gene match. The CDR3 DNA reads as TGTGCCAGCAGTAAGTGGAGGACAGGGGAAGGGGACGAGCAGTACTTC. Protein sequence: CASSKWRTGEGDEQYF.

The rearrangement joins TRBV15 to TRBJ2-3, with D perhaps matching TRBD1 (5 bases). V was pared by 3 bases and J by 2 bases, with 6 bases between. The CDR3 extends over 13 amino acids. The germline V gene encodes CDR1 LNHNV and CDR2 YYDKDF (reference sequence). In DNA form, the CDR3 reads TGTGCCACCAGCAGGGACAACACAGATACGCAGTATTTT. Translated: CATSRDNTDTQYF.

This chain links TRBV6-5 with TRBJ2-1; TRBD1 aligns across 8 bases. V gave up 5 bases and J gave up 2 bases; unmatched junction bases: 5. The V gene's germline CDR1 is MNHEY and CDR2 SVGAGI. CDR3 length equals 15 residues. As DNA, the CDR3 is TGTGCCAGCAGTCCGGACAGGGAGGCCTACAATGAGCAGTTCTTC. Amino acids: CASSPDREAYNEQFF.

By sample fraction, this clone is large. The chain combines TRBV18 with TRBJ2-2, with TRBD2 identical over 7 bases. The CDR3 has 15 amino acids. V gave up 3 bases and J gave up 2 bases; unmatched junction bases: 3. CDR1 is KGHSH and CDR2 is LQKENI in the germline V gene. CDR3: CASSPGLTNTGELFF. The CDR3 DNA follows: TGTGCCAGCTCACCGGGACTAACAAACACCGGGGAGCTGTTTTTT.

This clone showed up just a few times. The J gene is TRBJ2-3, the V gene TRBV5-1; D gene ambiguous. The V end was cut by 0 bases, the J end by 2 bases, with 7 bases between. Germline lookup yields CDR1 SGHRS and CDR2 YFSETQ. The CDR3 contains 14 residues. The CDR3 DNA follows: TGCGCCAGCAGCTTGGGACACAACACAGATACGCAGTATTTT. This encodes CASSLGHNTDTQYF.

The chain joins TRBV29-1 to TRBJ1-5; no clear D gene. The CDR3 length is 11 residues. V lost 4 bases, J lost 7 bases, and 8 bases lay in between. The V gene's germline CDR1 is SQVTM and CDR2 ANQGSEA. The CDR3 loop is CSVGQEQPQHF. The CDR3 DNA reads as TGCAGCGTTGGCCAAGAACAGCCCCAGCATTTT.

The V and J genes are TRBV6-5 and TRBJ2-3; no clear D gene. The V gene lost 3 bases and the J gene lost 1 base, with 8 bases spanning the gap. CDR1 MNHEY and CDR2 SVGAGI come from the germline V gene. The CDR3 is 14 residues long. The CDR3 DNA reads TGTGCCAGCAGTTATGGTCAGGGCACAGATACGCAGTATTTT. Translation gives CASSYGQGTDTQYF.

CDR3 sequence reads: CSVRQGPYEQYF. DNA for the CDR3: TGCAGCGTAAGACAGGGGCCGTACGAGCAGTACTTC. J is TRBJ2-7 and V is TRBV29-1; 8 positions agree with TRBD1. The CDR3 totals 12 residues. CDR1 and CDR2 from the germline V gene are SQVTM and ANQGSEA. The J segment lost 4 bases and the V segment lost 6 bases, leaving 5 bases of the junction unmatched.

This chain uses TRBV25-1 with TRBJ2-6; D is unresolved. There are 16 residues in the CDR3. In germline, CDR1 is MGHDK, CDR2 SYGVNS. V lost 1 base to trimming and J lost 3 bases, with 10 bases between them. The DNA for the CDR3 is TGTGCCAGCAGTGAATGGGCAGACGGTGGGGCCAACGTCCTGACTTTC. As protein: CASSEWADGGANVLTF.

CDR3 residues: CASSYAGGGYTF. Here the CDR3 DNA reads TGTGCCAGCAGTTACGCAGGGGGTGGCTACACCTTC. J is TRBJ1-2 and V is TRBV27; 7 bases fit TRBD1. Germline assignment: CDR1 MNHEY and CDR2 SMNVEV (reference sequence). The CDR3 covers 12 residues. Trimming removed 4 bases from V and 7 bases from J; junction bases left unmatched: 3.

CDR3 sequence reads: CASGREGNSYEQYF. The CDR3 nucleotides are TGTGCCAGCGGAAGGGAAGGGAACTCCTACGAGCAGTACTTC. The chain uses TRBV2 and TRBJ2-7; the D is unclear. There are 14 residues in the CDR3. CDR1 is SNHLY, CDR2 FYNNEI, per germline. Trimming took off 8 bases at V and 0 bases at J, with 14 bases between the two ends.